The rows below give T cell receptor beta chains drawn from one sample of a study of blood T cells in healthy people across ages. From the 5' RACE reads, TCRdb called clonotypes with MiXCR, one entry per CDR3 protein. Counted here are roughly 800,000 distinct CDR3 sequences, over 45% occurring once; the ten biggest clones make up 22%. The sequencing input was blood. These receptors came from a man younger than 40 in good health. The CDR3 runs from the conserved cysteine through the conserved F or W. D genes are given only for firm matches. Clone size is shown for a subset of rows, as once, few, many or a class of expanded clone.

j_call,v_call,cdr3_length,d_call,clone_size,cdr3_nt,cdr3_aa
TRBJ2-7,TRBV7-9,14,NA,NA,TGTGCCAGCAGCTTAGGCCGGATCGACTACGAGCAGTACTTC,CASSLGRIDYEQYF
TRBJ2-3,TRBV10-3,14,NA,NA,TGTGCCATCAGTGATTTGGGGGACACAGATACGCAGTATTTT,CAISDLGDTDTQYF
TRBJ1-6,TRBV5-8,17,NA,NA,TGTGCCAGCAGCTTGTCCGTGTCGGGAAACTATAATTCACCCCTCCACTTT,CASSLSVSGNYNSPLHF
TRBJ2-7,TRBV28,14,NA,NA,TGTGCCAGCAGTTGGGGCGCGTCAAACTACGAGCAGTACTTC,CASSWGASNYEQYF
TRBJ1-2,TRBV12-3/TRBV12-4,14,NA,NA,TGTGCCAGCAGCCCTACAGGGAAAGCGGATGGCTACACCTTC,CASSPTGKADGYTF
TRBJ2-7,TRBV7-6,14,NA,NA,TGTGCCAGCAGCTTAGTTGAGGCCCACGGAGAGCAGTACTTC,CASSLVEAHGEQYF
TRBJ1-2,TRBV7-2,15,TRBD1,NA,TGTGCCAGCAGCTTGGGGGACAGAGCTAACTATGGCTACACCTTC,CASSLGDRANYGYTF
TRBJ2-3,TRBV5-1,16,TRBD2,NA,TGCGCCAGCAGCCCGGGACTAACGACAGGCACAGATACGCAGTATTTT,CASSPGLTTGTDTQYF
TRBJ2-3,TRBV9,13,NA,NA,TGTGCCAGCAGCGTAGAGGTTACAGATACGCAGTATTTT,CASSVEVTDTQYF
TRBJ2-7,TRBV20-1,14,NA,NA,TGCAGTGCTAGTAGGGGGGGCCCCTACAATGAGCAGTACTTC,CSASRGGPYNEQYF
TRBJ2-7,TRBV30,12,NA,NA,TGTGCCTGGAGTTTTGGGGCCTACGAGCAGTACTTC,CAWSFGAYEQYF
TRBJ2-1,TRBV11-1,19,TRBD2,NA,TGTGCCAGCAGCTCCCCGATACAGATAGCGGGAGGTATATGGGATGAGCAGTTCTTC,CASSSPIQIAGGIWDEQFF
TRBJ2-3,TRBV27,15,NA,few,TGTGCCAGCAGTTCTCGGACGGCTTGGGGAGATACGCAGTATTTT,CASSSRTAWGDTQYF
TRBJ1-2,TRBV29-1,10,NA,NA,TGCAGCGTTGGCGACCTCGGGTACACCTTC,CSVGDLGYTF
TRBJ2-5,TRBV24-1,15,NA,few,TGTGCCACCAGTGATCCCCTAGGGGGCCAAGAGACCCAGTACTTC,CATSDPLGGQETQYF
TRBJ1-4,TRBV7-6,14,NA,NA,TGTGCCAGCAGCCCGGACAGCTTGGGTGAAAAACTGTTTTTT,CASSPDSLGEKLFF
TRBJ2-1,TRBV20-1,12,NA,NA,TGCAGTGCTATAGGCTTAATCTGTGAGCAGTTCTTC,CSAIGLICEQFF
TRBJ1-2,TRBV3-1,13,NA,NA,TGTGCCAGCAGCCTTGGGGCCCGCGGGGGCTACACCTTC,CASSLGARGGYTF
TRBJ1-1,TRBV6-4,13,NA,NA,TGTGCCAGCAAGGTACAACCGAACACTGAAGCTTTCTTT,CASKVQPNTEAFF
TRBJ1-2,TRBV29-1,14,NA,NA,TGCAGCGCACGAGGTCCCGGGACACCCTATGGCTACACCTTC,CSARGPGTPYGYTF
TRBJ1-1,TRBV4-2,17,NA,NA,TGTGCCAGCAGCGCACTAAGGGATGAGGGGACGAACACTGAAGCTTTCTTT,CASSALRDEGTNTEAFF
TRBJ2-3,TRBV6-5,15,NA,NA,TGTGCCAGCAGTTACAGCGGTCCCCATGGGGATACGCAGTATTTT,CASSYSGPHGDTQYF
TRBJ2-1,TRBV10-3,12,NA,few,TGTGCCATCTCTGACATCTACAATGAGCAGTTCTTC,CAISDIYNEQFF
TRBJ2-5,TRBV28,16,TRBD2,NA,TGTGCCAGCAGTCCCAGGACTAGCGCGATAGAAGAGACCCAGTACTTC,CASSPRTSAIEETQYF
TRBJ1-2,TRBV7-9,13,NA,few,TGTGCCAGCACCCTCAGGGGTTACTATGGCTACACCTTC,CASTLRGYYGYTF
TRBJ1-1,TRBV9,14,NA,NA,TGTGCCAGCAGCGTCCGGGACGTGAACACTGAAGCTTTCTTT,CASSVRDVNTEAFF